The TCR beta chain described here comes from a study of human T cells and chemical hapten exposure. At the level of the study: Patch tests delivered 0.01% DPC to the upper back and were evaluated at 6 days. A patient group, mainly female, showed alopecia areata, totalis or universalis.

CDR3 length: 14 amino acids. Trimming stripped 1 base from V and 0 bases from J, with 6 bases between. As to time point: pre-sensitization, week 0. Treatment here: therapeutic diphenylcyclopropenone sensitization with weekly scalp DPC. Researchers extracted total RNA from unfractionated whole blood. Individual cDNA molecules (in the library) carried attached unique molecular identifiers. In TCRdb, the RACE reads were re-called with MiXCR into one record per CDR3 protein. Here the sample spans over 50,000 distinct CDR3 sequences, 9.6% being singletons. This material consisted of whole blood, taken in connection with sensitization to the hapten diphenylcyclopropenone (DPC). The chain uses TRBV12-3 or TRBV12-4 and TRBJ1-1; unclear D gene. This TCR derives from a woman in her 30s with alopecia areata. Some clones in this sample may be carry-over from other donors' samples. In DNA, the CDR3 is TGTGCCAGCAGTTTAGTGGAAATGAACACTGAAGCTTTCTTT. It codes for CASSLVEMNTEAFF.